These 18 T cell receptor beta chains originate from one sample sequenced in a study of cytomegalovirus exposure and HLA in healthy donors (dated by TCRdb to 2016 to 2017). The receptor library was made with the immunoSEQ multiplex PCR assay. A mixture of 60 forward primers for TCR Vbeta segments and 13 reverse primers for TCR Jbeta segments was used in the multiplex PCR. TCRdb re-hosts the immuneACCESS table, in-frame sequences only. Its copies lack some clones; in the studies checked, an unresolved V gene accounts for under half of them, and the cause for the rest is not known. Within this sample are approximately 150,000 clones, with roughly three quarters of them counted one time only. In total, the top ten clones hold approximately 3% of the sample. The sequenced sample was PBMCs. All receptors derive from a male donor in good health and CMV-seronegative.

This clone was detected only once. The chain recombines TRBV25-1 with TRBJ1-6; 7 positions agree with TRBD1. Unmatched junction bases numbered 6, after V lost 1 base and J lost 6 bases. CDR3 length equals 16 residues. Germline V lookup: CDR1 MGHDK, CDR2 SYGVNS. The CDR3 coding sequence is TGTGCCAGCAGTGAATTTAGAACAGGGGTTAATTCACCCCTCCACTTT. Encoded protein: CASSEFRTGVNSPLHF.

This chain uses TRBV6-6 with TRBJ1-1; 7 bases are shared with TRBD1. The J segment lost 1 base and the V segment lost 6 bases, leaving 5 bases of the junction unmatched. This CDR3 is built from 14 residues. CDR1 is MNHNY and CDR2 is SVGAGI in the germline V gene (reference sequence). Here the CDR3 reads CASRIGQANTEAFF. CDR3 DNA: TGTGCCAGCAGAATAGGACAGGCGAACACTGAAGCTTTCTTT.

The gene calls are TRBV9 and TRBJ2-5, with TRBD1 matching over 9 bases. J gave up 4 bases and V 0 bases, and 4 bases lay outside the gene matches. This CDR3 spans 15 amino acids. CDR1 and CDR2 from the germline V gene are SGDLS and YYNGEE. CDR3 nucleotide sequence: TGTGCCAGCAGCGTAGGGACAGGGGTGGGAGAGACCCAGTACTTC. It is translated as CASSVGTGVGETQYF.

The chain's CDR3 is CSALKGDWTEAFF. In DNA form, the CDR3 reads TGCAGCGCCCTAAAGGGAGATTGGACTGAAGCTTTCTTT. The rearrangement links TRBV29-1 to TRBJ1-1, with D hard to call. The CDR3 is 13 residues long. Trimming cost V 7 bases and J 5 bases, with 17 bases left between them. Germline CDR1 is SQVTM and CDR2 is ANQGSEA.

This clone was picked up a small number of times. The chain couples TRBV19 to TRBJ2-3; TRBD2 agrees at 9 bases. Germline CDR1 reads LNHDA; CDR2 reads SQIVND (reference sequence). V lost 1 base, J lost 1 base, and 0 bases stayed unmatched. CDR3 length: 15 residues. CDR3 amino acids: CASSIGGGGTDTQYF. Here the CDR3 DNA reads TGTGCCAGTAGTATAGGCGGGGGGGGCACAGATACGCAGTATTTT.

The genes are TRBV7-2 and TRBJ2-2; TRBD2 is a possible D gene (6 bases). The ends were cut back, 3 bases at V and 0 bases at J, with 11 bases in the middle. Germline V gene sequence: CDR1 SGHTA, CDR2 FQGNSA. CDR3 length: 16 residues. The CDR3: CASSFGIAANTGELFF. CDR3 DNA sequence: TGTGCCAGCAGCTTCGGGATAGCGGCGAACACCGGGGAGCTGTTTTTT.

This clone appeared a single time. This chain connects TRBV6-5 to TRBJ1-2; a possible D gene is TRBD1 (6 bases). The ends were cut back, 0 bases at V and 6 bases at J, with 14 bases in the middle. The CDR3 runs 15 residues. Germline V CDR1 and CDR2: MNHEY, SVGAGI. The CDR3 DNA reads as TGTGCCAGCAGTTACTCGAGAGGGGGGGCGGATGGCTACACCTTC. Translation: CASSYSRGGADGYTF.

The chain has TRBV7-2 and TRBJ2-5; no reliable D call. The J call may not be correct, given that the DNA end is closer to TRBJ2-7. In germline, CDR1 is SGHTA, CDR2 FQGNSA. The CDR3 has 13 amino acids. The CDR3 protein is CASSLQPDYEQYF. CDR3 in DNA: TGTGCCAGCAGCTTACAACCTGATTACGAGCAGTACTTC.

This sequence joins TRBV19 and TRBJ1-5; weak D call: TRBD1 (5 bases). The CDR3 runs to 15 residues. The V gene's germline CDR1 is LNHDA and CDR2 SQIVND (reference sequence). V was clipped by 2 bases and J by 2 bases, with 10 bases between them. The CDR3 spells CASSIIKGGNQPQHF. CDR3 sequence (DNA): TGTGCCAGTAGTATAATAAAAGGGGGCAATCAGCCCCAGCATTTT.

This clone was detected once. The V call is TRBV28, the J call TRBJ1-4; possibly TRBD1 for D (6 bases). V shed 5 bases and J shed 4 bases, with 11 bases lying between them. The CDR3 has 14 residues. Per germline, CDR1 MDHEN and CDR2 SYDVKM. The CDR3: CASSPGQFNEKLFF. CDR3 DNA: TGTGCCAGCAGTCCCGGACAGTTTAATGAAAAACTGTTTTTT.

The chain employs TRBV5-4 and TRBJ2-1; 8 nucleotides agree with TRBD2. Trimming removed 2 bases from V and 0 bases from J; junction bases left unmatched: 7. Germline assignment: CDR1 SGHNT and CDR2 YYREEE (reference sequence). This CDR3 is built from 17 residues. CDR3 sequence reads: CASSLGLSGSSYNEQFF. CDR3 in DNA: TGTGCCAGCAGCTTAGGATTAAGCGGGAGCTCCTACAATGAGCAGTTCTTC.

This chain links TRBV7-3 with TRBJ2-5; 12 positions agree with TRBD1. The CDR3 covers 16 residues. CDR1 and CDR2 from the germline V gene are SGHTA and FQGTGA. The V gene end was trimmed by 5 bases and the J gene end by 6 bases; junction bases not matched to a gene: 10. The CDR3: CASSSSPGQGAKTQYF. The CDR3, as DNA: TGTGCCAGCAGCAGTTCACCGGGACAGGGGGCGAAGACCCAGTACTTC. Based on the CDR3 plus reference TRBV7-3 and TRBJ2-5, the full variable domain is GAGVSQTPSNKVTEKGKYVELRCDPISGHTALYWYRQSLGQGPEFLIYFQGTGAADDSGLPNDRFFAVRPEGSVSTLKIQRTERGDSAVYLCASSSSPGQGAKTQYFGPGTRLLVL.

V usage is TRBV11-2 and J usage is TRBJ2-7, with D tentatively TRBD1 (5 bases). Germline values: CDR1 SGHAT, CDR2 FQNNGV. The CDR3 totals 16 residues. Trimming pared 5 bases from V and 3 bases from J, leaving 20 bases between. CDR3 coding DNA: TGTGCCAGCAGCCCCAGAACCCAGGGCAATCGCTACGAGCAGTACTTC. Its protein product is CASSPRTQGNRYEQYF.

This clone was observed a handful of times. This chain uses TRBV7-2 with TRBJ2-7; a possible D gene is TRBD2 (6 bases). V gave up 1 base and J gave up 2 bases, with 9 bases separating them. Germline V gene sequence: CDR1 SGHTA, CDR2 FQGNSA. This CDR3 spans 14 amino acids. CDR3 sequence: CASSLGRETYEQYF. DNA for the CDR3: TGTGCCAGCAGCTTAGGGAGGGAAACCTACGAGCAGTACTTC.

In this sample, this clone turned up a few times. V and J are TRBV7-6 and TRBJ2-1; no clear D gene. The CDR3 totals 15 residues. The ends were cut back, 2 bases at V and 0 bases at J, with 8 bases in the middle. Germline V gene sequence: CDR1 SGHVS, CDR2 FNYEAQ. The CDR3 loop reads CASSLTTSSYNEQFF. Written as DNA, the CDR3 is TGTGCCAGCAGCTTAACTACAAGCTCCTACAATGAGCAGTTCTTC. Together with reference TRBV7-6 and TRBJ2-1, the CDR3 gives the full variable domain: GAGVSQSPRYKVTKRGQDVALRCDPISGHVSLYWYRQALGQGPEFLTYFNYEAQQDKSGLPNDRFSAERPEGSISTLTIQRTEQRDSAMYRCASSLTTSSYNEQFFGPGTRLTVL.

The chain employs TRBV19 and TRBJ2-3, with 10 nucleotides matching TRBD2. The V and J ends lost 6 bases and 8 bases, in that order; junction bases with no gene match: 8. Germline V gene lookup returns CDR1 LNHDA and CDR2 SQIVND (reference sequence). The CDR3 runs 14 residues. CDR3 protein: CASSILAGLGTQYF. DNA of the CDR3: TGTGCCAGTAGCATACTAGCGGGGCTCGGTACGCAGTATTTT.

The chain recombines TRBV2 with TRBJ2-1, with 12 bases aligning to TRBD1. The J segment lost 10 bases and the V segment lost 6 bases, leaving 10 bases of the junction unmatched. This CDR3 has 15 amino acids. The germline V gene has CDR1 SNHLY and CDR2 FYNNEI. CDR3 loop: CASSILRDRGQEQFF. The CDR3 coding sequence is TGTGCCAGCAGCATACTCCGGGACAGGGGGCAAGAGCAGTTCTTC.

The CDR3 sequence: CASSLGVRGGAYEQYF. The CDR3 DNA follows: TGCGCCAGCAGCTTGGGGGTGAGAGGGGGCGCCTACGAGCAGTACTTC. This rearrangement joins TRBV5-1 to TRBJ2-5, with TRBD1 matching 7 bases. Gene TRBJ2-7 matches the end of the DNA better, so the J call may be wrong. This CDR3 region has 16 residues. Germline loops: CDR1 SGHRS, CDR2 YFSETQ.